The 16 T cell receptor beta chains presented below share a single source sample, sequenced in a study of cytomegalovirus exposure and HLA in healthy donors. Primers for the PCR totalled 60 Vbeta and 13 Jbeta. The protocol was immunoSEQ multiplex PCR, while the TCRdb copy is restricted to in-frame clones and leaves out a portion. The data contain almost 200,000 clones, about 80% of them singletons. The specimen sequenced was PBMCs. These receptors all come from a man under 40 in good health and CMV-seronegative.

V is TRBV30 and J is TRBJ1-2; maybe TRBD1 (6 bases). Trimming took 1 base from V and 10 from J, leaving 28 bases between them. Germline assignment: CDR1 GTSNPN and CDR2 SVGIG (reference sequence). There are 17 residues in the CDR3. CDR3 sequence: CAWSDSGGQLWREDYTF. Written as DNA, the CDR3 is TGTGCCTGGAGTGATTCCGGGGGGCAACTATGGAGGGAGGACTACACCTTC.

This rearrangement joins TRBV10-3 to TRBJ1-5; 8 bases align to TRBD1. The CDR3 consists of 13 residues. Trimming removed 4 bases from V and 6 bases from J; junction bases left unmatched: 2. The germline gives CDR1 ENHRY, CDR2 SYGVKD. The DNA of the CDR3 is TGTGCCATCAGTGGACAGGGGAGTCAGCCCCAGCATTTT. It encodes CAISGQGSQPQHF.

This chain connects TRBV6-1 to TRBJ1-4, with D perhaps TRBD1 (6 bases). The V end lost 4 bases, the J end lost 0 bases, and 15 bases lay between the germline ends. The CDR3 is 17 residues long. In germline, CDR1 is MNHNS, CDR2 SASEGT. CDR3 DNA: TGTGCCAGCAGTGGGACAGCTATACTGGCAACTAATGAAAAACTGTTTTTT. Translated: CASSGTAILATNEKLFF.

The rearrangement uses TRBV11-3 and TRBJ1-5; no reliable D call. The V gene lost 3 bases and the J gene lost 5 bases, with 14 bases spanning the gap. Germline-derived CDR1 and CDR2 are SGHNT and YENEEA. The CDR3 runs to 15 residues. In nucleotides, the CDR3 is TGTGCCAGCAGCTTTCTTTCCACAGAGTATCAGCCCCAGCATTTT. This gives the protein CASSFLSTEYQPQHF.

The rearrangement joins TRBV2 to TRBJ1-5; D possibly corresponds to TRBD1 (6 bases). Germline CDR1 SNHLY, CDR2 FYNNEI. Between the trimmed V and J ends, which lost 4 bases and 2 bases, there was a span of 21 bases. CDR3 length equals 18 residues. CDR3 sequence (DNA): TGTGCCAGCAGTGGATCCCCCCCAGCAGGGGCCGGCAATCAGCCCCAGCATTTT. Translating gives CASSGSPPAGAGNQPQHF.

The gene calls are TRBV5-5 and TRBJ2-1; no definite D call. Per the germline V gene, CDR1 is SGHKS and CDR2 is YYEKEE (reference sequence). The CDR3 contains 14 residues. Between the trimmed V and J ends, which lost 0 bases and 10 bases, there was a span of 14 bases. The CDR3 sequence: CASSLGHRMYEQFF. The CDR3 nucleotides are TGTGCCAGCAGCTTGGGACATAGGATGTACGAGCAGTTCTTC.

The V and J genes are TRBV27 and TRBJ2-5, with 12 bases identical to TRBD2. Germline V gives CDR1 MNHEY, CDR2 SMNVEV (reference sequence). V lost 4 bases and J lost 5; bases outside the gene matches: 8. The CDR3 totals 16 residues. DNA of the CDR3: TGTGCCAGCAGTTCTCTGACTAGCGGGAGAGGGGAGACCCAGTACTTC. It specifies CASSSLTSGRGETQYF.

This chain links TRBV12-5 with TRBJ2-5, with a weak D call TRBD1 (6 bases). CDR1 and CDR2 (germline): LGHNT, FRNRAP. The length of the CDR3 is 12 residues. V lost 2 bases to trimming and J lost 5 bases, with 6 bases between them. Written as DNA, the CDR3 is TGTGCTAGTGGTTTGACAGGGGAGACCCAGTACTTC. It is translated as CASGLTGETQYF.

The chain employs TRBV11-1 and TRBJ2-1, with TRBD2 matching 11 bases. V gave up 4 bases and J gave up 3 bases; unmatched junction bases: 8. The CDR3 has 17 amino acids. The V gene's germline CDR1 is SGHAT and CDR2 FQDESV (reference sequence). CDR3 amino acids: CASSSRGGTSGYNEQFF. The CDR3 DNA sequence: TGTGCCAGCAGCTCCAGGGGCGGGACTAGCGGCTACAATGAGCAGTTCTTC.

The chain is built from TRBV10-1 and TRBJ1-1; maybe TRBD1 (5 bases). Trimming cost V 2 bases and J 5 bases, with 12 bases left between them. This CDR3 has 14 amino acids. The germline V gene encodes CDR1 WNHNN and CDR2 SYGVQD (reference sequence). CDR3 in amino acids: CASSETGGDTEAFF. In DNA form, the CDR3 reads TGCGCCAGCAGTGAGACAGGTGGAGATACTGAAGCTTTCTTT.

The chain recombines TRBV2 with TRBJ2-7; possibly TRBD2 for D (6 bases). The CDR3 runs to 14 residues. The V gene lost 8 bases and the J gene lost 0 bases, with 14 bases spanning the gap. The germline V gene has CDR1 SNHLY and CDR2 FYNNEI. The CDR3 is CASPGRRGSYEQYF. DNA for the CDR3: TGTGCCAGCCCCGGCCGGAGGGGCTCCTACGAGCAGTACTTC.

The V gene is TRBV6-5, the J gene TRBJ2-5; TRBD1 matches at 7 bases. The J call may be wrong; the DNA end is better matched by TRBJ2-7. The V gene's germline CDR1 is MNHEY and CDR2 SVGAGI. The CDR3 contains 15 residues. CDR3 in DNA: TGTGCCAGCAGAGATTTTCCAGGGGGTAACCACGAGCAGTACTTC. Translated: CASRDFPGGNHEQYF.

The CDR3 here is CASSPSGQGQPQHF. CDR3 coding DNA: TGTGCCAGCTCACCGTCGGGCCAGGGTCAGCCCCAGCATTTT. This sequence joins TRBV18 and TRBJ1-5, with a possible D match to TRBD1 (5 bases). Between the trimmed V and J ends, which lost 3 bases and 6 bases, there was a span of 12 bases. Germline V lookup: CDR1 KGHSH, CDR2 LQKENI. The CDR3 is 14 amino acids.

The chain recombines TRBV9 with TRBJ2-7; 10 bases are shared with TRBD2. This CDR3 contains 15 residues. After removal of 2 bases from V and 3 bases from J, the junction contained 5 bases not matched to a gene. In germline, CDR1 is SGDLS, CDR2 YYNGEE. CDR3 loop: CASSVRPSGSYEQYF. The CDR3 DNA reads TGTGCCAGCAGCGTCAGGCCTAGCGGGAGCTACGAGCAGTACTTC.

The chain couples TRBV4-1 to TRBJ2-7; 8 positions match TRBD2. V dropped 0 bases and J dropped 2; count of bases not matched to a gene: 15. The CDR3 consists of 19 residues. The germline gives CDR1 MGHRA, CDR2 YSYEKL. The CDR3 here is CASSQDPRSAAGVTYEQYF. DNA of the CDR3: TGCGCCAGCAGCCAAGACCCCCGATCGGCAGCGGGGGTAACCTACGAGCAGTACTTC.

The chain employs TRBV5-1 and TRBJ2-5; 7 bases are shared with TRBD2. CDR1 and CDR2 (germline): SGHRS, YFSETQ. V shed 0 bases and J 5 bases; nucleotides not matched to a gene: 16. The CDR3 covers 18 residues. The CDR3 nucleotides are TGCGCCAGCAGCTTGGAGGTTAGCGGGTCCCCCTCGAAGGAGACCCAGTACTTC. This sequence encodes CASSLEVSGSPSKETQYF. Drawing the rest from reference TRBV5-1 and TRBJ2-5, the complete variable domain is KAGVTQTPRYLIKTRGQQVTLSCSPISGHRSVSWYQQTPGQGLQFLFEYFSETQRNKGNFPGRFSGRQFSNSRSEMNVSTLELGDSALYLCASSLEVSGSPSKETQYFGPGTRLLVL.